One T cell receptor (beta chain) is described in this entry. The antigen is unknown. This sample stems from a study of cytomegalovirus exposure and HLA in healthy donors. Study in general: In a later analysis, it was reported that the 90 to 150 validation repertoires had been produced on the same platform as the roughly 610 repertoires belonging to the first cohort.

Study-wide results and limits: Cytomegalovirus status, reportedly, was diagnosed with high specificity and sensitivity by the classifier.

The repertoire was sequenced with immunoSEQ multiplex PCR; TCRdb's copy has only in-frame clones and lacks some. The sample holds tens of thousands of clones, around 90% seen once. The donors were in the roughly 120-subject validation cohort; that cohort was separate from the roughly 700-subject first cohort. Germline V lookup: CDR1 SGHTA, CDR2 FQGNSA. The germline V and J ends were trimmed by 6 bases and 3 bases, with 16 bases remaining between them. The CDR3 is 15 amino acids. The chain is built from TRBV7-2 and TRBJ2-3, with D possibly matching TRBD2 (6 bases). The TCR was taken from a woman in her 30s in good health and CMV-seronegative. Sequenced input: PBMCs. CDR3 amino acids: CASRIGGPGTDTQYF. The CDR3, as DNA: TGTGCCAGCAGGATTGGAGGGCCTGGGACAGATACGCAGTATTTT.